The 27 T cell receptor beta chains presented below share a single source sample, sequenced in a study of T cells after yellow fever vaccination. Using its own MiXCR run on the 5' RACE reads, TCRdb lists one record per CDR3 protein. Altogether hundreds of thousands of distinct CDR3 sequences are present, 9% to 15% being singletons, with the ten largest covering about 15%. The starting material was PBMCs, obtained on the day of the yellow fever booster vaccination. These receptors were obtained from a young man who received the YFV17D yellow fever vaccine.

This clonotype has at least ten counts. The chain joins TRBV4-3 to TRBJ2-7, with unresolved D. The V and J ends lost 2 bases and 5 bases respectively, with 10 bases between them. The V gene's germline CDR1 is LGHNA and CDR2 YSLEER. The CDR3 length is 13 residues. This chain's CDR3 is CASSQKLLHEQYF. The CDR3 region has the DNA TGCGCCAGCAGCCAAAAACTCCTACACGAGCAGTACTTC.

The rearrangement links TRBV12-3 or TRBV12-4 to TRBJ1-1; 8 bases are a match to TRBD1. V was pared by 3 bases and J by 5 bases, with 5 bases of the junction left unmatched. This CDR3 spans 14 amino acids. The CDR3 sequence is CASSFPYRGTEAFF. The DNA for the CDR3 is TGTGCCAGCAGTTTCCCTTACAGGGGGACTGAAGCTTTCTTT.

This chain uses TRBV11-2 with TRBJ2-2, with 11 bases matching TRBD1. This CDR3 contains 16 residues. Trimming took 4 bases from V and 2 from J; bases not matched to a gene: 3. The germline CDR1 and CDR2 sequences are SGHAT and FQNNGV. CDR3 DNA sequence: TGTGCCAGCAGCTCCCGGACAGGGGGCAACACCGGGGAGCTGTTTTTT. It is translated as CASSSRTGGNTGELFF.

The rearrangement joins TRBV19 to TRBJ2-2; no clear D. CDR1 LNHDA and CDR2 SQIVND come from the germline V gene (reference sequence). The CDR3 has 14 residues. Trimming removed 3 bases at V and 8 bases at J, with 13 bases between. As DNA, the CDR3 is TGTGCCAGTAGTATTTTTTTCTCGTCGGGGGAGCTGTTTTTT. Translating it yields CASSIFFSSGELFF.

The V gene is TRBV7-2, the J gene TRBJ2-3, with 11 bases matching TRBD1. Germline lookup yields CDR1 SGHTA and CDR2 FQGNSA. The J segment lost 3 bases and the V segment lost 6 bases, leaving 5 bases of the junction unmatched. The CDR3 is 15 amino acids. In nucleotides, the CDR3 is TGTGCCAGCAGACCCGGGACAGGGGGAACAGATACGCAGTATTTT. Translation: CASRPGTGGTDTQYF.

This chain connects TRBV29-1 to TRBJ2-3; TRBD1 aligns across 10 bases. CDR1 is SQVTM, CDR2 ANQGSEA, per germline. Trimming removed 6 bases from V and 6 bases from J; junction bases left unmatched: 6. CDR3 length: 13 residues. CDR3 protein: CSVRQGASDTQYF. Here the CDR3 DNA reads TGCAGCGTCCGACAGGGGGCTTCTGATACGCAGTATTTT.

This clonotype was recorded a few times. The V call is TRBV28, the J call TRBJ2-7; D is perhaps TRBD1 or TRBD2 (5 bases each). Germline V gene data show CDR1 as MDHEN and CDR2 as SYDVKM. V was cut by 4 bases and J by 0 bases, with 10 bases left in between. This CDR3 has 14 residues. As DNA, the CDR3 is TGTGCCAGCAGTTGGGGACGTCCCTCCTACGAGCAGTACTTC. Translation: CASSWGRPSYEQYF.

In its sample, this clonotype was seen a few times. This rearrangement joins TRBV18 to TRBJ2-5; unclear D gene. Germline V gene lookup returns CDR1 KGHSH and CDR2 LQKENI. V was shortened by 2 bases and J by 4 bases, with 14 bases between the two germline ends. The length of the CDR3 is 15 residues. The CDR3 is CASSPDSGARETQYF. Written as DNA, the CDR3 is TGTGCCAGCTCACCAGACTCAGGTGCCAGAGAGACCCAGTACTTC.

V and J are TRBV28 and TRBJ2-2; the match to TRBD1 covers 7 bases. CDR3 length: 16 amino acids. Germline CDR1 reads MDHEN; CDR2 reads SYDVKM. V lost 2 bases to trimming and J lost 5 bases; unmatched junction nucleotides: 8. In DNA, the CDR3 is TGTGCCAGCAGTTTAAGTTTGTCAGGGGGAACCGGGGAGCTGTTTTTT. It encodes CASSLSLSGGTGELFF.

In its sample, this clonotype was seen a few times. V gene TRBV20-1 combines with J gene TRBJ1-4, with D hard to call. This CDR3 contains 14 residues. Deletions cut 1 base from V and 8 bases from J, with 14 bases between. Germline assignment: CDR1 DFQATT and CDR2 SNEGSKA (reference sequence). The CDR3 DNA reads as TGCAGTGCTAGAGCGGAGGACCTGGCAGAAAAACTGTTTTTT. It yields the protein CSARAEDLAEKLFF.

The chain is built from TRBV14 and TRBJ2-1; TRBD2 is a possible D gene (6 bases). Germline CDR1 reads SGHDN; CDR2 reads FVKESK. This CDR3 region has 19 residues. The ends were cut back, 6 bases at V and 0 bases at J, with 24 bases in the middle. The CDR3 DNA follows: TGTGCCAGCAGGGAGGGTCAGCAAGGGGAAGCCAGCTCCTACAATGAGCAGTTCTTC. Its protein is CASREGQQGEASSYNEQFF.

This chain links TRBV5-1 with TRBJ2-3, with D possibly being TRBD1 (7 bases). Per germline, CDR1 SGHRS and CDR2 YFSETQ. Between the trimmed V and J ends, which lost 2 bases and 8 bases, there was a span of 21 bases. The CDR3 covers 16 residues. DNA for the CDR3: TGCGCCAGCAGCTTTCGACAGGGCGGGAACGTGGGTACGCAGTATTTT. This translates into CASSFRQGGNVGTQYF.

V and J are TRBV12-3 or TRBV12-4 and TRBJ2-7; D is tentatively TRBD1 or TRBD2 (5 bases each). Deletions cut 3 bases from V and 0 bases from J, with 18 bases between. This CDR3 region has 17 residues. The chain's CDR3 is CASSFMNGGVRSYEQYF. The CDR3 nucleotides read TGTGCCAGCAGTTTCATGAATGGGGGAGTGCGCTCCTACGAGCAGTACTTC.

The chain uses TRBV18 and TRBJ1-2; no reliable D call. V gave up 5 bases and J gave up 8 bases, with 12 bases separating them. Germline-derived CDR1 and CDR2 are KGHSH and LQKENI. The CDR3 is 12 amino acids. CDR3 sequence: CASSEPPVGYTF. The CDR3 bases are TGTGCCAGCTCAGAGCCCCCCGTCGGCTACACCTTC. The variable domain in full, with the rest retrieved from reference TRBV18 and TRBJ1-2, is NAGVMQNPRHLVRRRGQEARLRCSPMKGHSHVYWYRQLPEEGLKFMVYLQKENIIDESGMPKERFSAEFPKEGPSILRIQQVVRGDSAAYFCASSEPPVGYTFGSGTRLTVV.

The V call is TRBV11-2, the J call TRBJ2-5; D possibly matches TRBD1 or TRBD2 (6 bases each). Trimming took off 3 bases at V and 2 bases at J, with 13 bases between the two ends. The CDR3 length is 15 residues. Germline CDR1 and CDR2: SGHAT and FQNNGV. In DNA form, the CDR3 reads TGTGCCAGCAGCTTCCGGGAAGGGGGGCAAGAGACCCAGTACTTC. Amino acids: CASSFREGGQETQYF.

This chain joins TRBV5-6 and TRBJ2-5, with 7 bases lining up with TRBD1. CDR1 SGHDT and CDR2 YYEEEE come from the germline V gene. This CDR3 spans 15 amino acids. V gave up 4 bases and J gave up 5 bases; unmatched junction bases: 11. This CDR3 is CASSLRGRGGETQYF. The CDR3, as DNA: TGTGCCAGCAGCCTGAGGGGGCGCGGAGGTGAGACCCAGTACTTC.

The rearrangement joins TRBV12-3 or TRBV12-4 to TRBJ2-3, with a tentative D call TRBD2 (5 bases). This CDR3 region has 14 residues. V lost 1 base and J 3 bases, leaving 8 bases between the germline ends. The CDR3 coding sequence is TGTGCCAGCAGTTTAGTCCGGGAAACAGATACGCAGTATTTT. As protein: CASSLVRETDTQYF.

The chain employs TRBV6-1 and TRBJ1-5; the D gene is possibly TRBD1 (5 bases). The CDR3 consists of 15 residues. V was clipped by 6 bases and J by 5 bases, with 17 bases between them. Germline V lookup: CDR1 MNHNS, CDR2 SASEGT. The CDR3 sequence is CASRTQRLGHQPQHF. In DNA, the CDR3 is TGTGCCAGCAGGACCCAGAGACTGGGGCATCAGCCCCAGCATTTT.

The chain uses TRBV4-3 and TRBJ2-7; the match to TRBD1 covers 7 bases. With V trimmed by 3 bases and J by 1 base, 3 bases remained unmatched. The CDR3 sequence is 14 residues long. Germline CDR1 is LGHNA and CDR2 is YSLEER. The CDR3 coding sequence is TGCGCCAGCAGCCACGGACAGGAGTCCTACGAGCAGTACTTC. Amino acid sequence: CASSHGQESYEQYF.

This clonotype has a handful of counts. The chain carries TRBV19 and TRBJ1-5, with a possible D match to TRBD1 (6 bases). Germline V lookup: CDR1 LNHDA, CDR2 SQIVND (reference sequence). The V gene lost 9 bases and the J gene lost 5 bases, with 17 bases spanning the gap. This CDR3 contains 14 residues. CDR3 nucleotides: TGTGCCAGCCATCGGGCTAGGGGGGATCAGCCCCAGCATTTT. Amino acid sequence: CASHRARGDQPQHF. Looking up the rest from reference TRBV19 and TRBJ1-5 gives the full variable domain: DGGITQSPKYLFRKEGQNVTLSCEQNLNHDAMYWYRQDPGQGLRLIYYSQIVNDFQKGDIAEGYSVSREKKESFPLTVTSAQKNPTAFYLCASHRARGDQPQHFGDGTRLSIL.

The V call is TRBV6-5, the J call TRBJ2-7, with D perhaps matching TRBD1 (6 bases). The CDR3 is 15 amino acids. Trimming took 2 bases from V and 3 from J, leaving 14 bases between them. From germline, CDR1 is MNHEY and CDR2 SVGAGI. CDR3 sequence (DNA): TGTGCCAGCAGTTACCGATGGGGACAAAACTACGAGCAGTACTTC. Translating gives CASSYRWGQNYEQYF.

This sequence joins TRBV7-3 and TRBJ2-1; TRBD2 matches 10 bases. CDR3 length: 14 residues. The ends lost 8 bases at V and 6 bases at J; junction bases unmatched: 7. Germline V gene lookup returns CDR1 SGHTA and CDR2 FQGTGA. The DNA for the CDR3 is TGTGCCAGCGCACTAGCGGGGCCCTCCAATGAGCAGTTCTTC. It specifies CASALAGPSNEQFF.

This clonotype has only a few counts. V gene TRBV7-2 combines with J gene TRBJ2-1; TRBD2 agrees at 14 bases. CDR1 and CDR2 from the germline V gene are SGHTA and FQGNSA. The CDR3 extends over 16 amino acids. V gave up 0 bases and J gave up 7 bases; unmatched junction bases: 2. Written as DNA, the CDR3 is TGTGCCAGCAGCTTAGCAGGGACTAGCGGGAGAAATGAGCAGTTCTTC. It codes for CASSLAGTSGRNEQFF.

This clonotype appeared a few times. The chain carries TRBV5-6 and TRBJ1-4; D is ambiguous. The CDR3 covers 13 residues. With 0 bases removed from V and 7 bases from J, the gap between germline ends came to 7 bases. CDR1 is SGHDT, CDR2 YYEEEE, per germline. The CDR3 DNA sequence: TGTGCCAGCAGCTTGGAGGTCGGTGAAAAACTGTTTTTT. It codes for CASSLEVGEKLFF.

The rearrangement joins TRBV7-2 to TRBJ1-1; D is ambiguous. The V gene's germline CDR1 is SGHTA and CDR2 FQGNSA. Trimming took off 4 bases at V and 6 bases at J, with 9 bases between the two ends. This CDR3 is built from 12 residues. The DNA of the CDR3 is TGTGCCAGCAGCTACGGGTTCGCTGAAGCTTTCTTT. The encoded protein is CASSYGFAEAFF.

This clonotype was recorded many times. The chain joins TRBV12-3 or TRBV12-4 to TRBJ1-5; 9 bases map to TRBD1. V was clipped by 3 bases and J by 6 bases; unmatched bases: 3. This CDR3 contains 14 residues. The CDR3 DNA sequence: TGTGCCAGCAGTTTGGGACAGGGTGGTCAGCCCCAGCATTTT. Residues: CASSLGQGGQPQHF.

This clonotype was counted between two and nine times. The CDR3 region is CASSRSGEPNYEQYF. Here the CDR3 DNA reads TGTGCCAGCAGCCGAAGTGGGGAGCCCAACTACGAGCAGTACTTC. The chain is built from TRBV7-2 and TRBJ2-7, with D perhaps TRBD2 (5 bases). The V and J ends lost 5 bases and 3 bases respectively, with 17 bases between them. Germline values: CDR1 SGHTA, CDR2 FQGNSA. The CDR3 covers 15 residues.